This T cell receptor (beta chain) originates from a study of T cells in Graves' hyperthyroidism and ophthalmopathy. This clonotype was detected ten times or more. RNA transcripts provided the source from which TCR beta CDR3 regions were amplified. The HTBI primer set served for first-round RT-PCR of the TCR CDR3. TCRdb redid the calling of the multiplex PCR reads with MiXCR, one entry per CDR3 protein. The sample carries about 290,000 distinct CDR3 sequences, roughly 14% recorded once. CDR3 length: 13 residues. The germline CDR1 and CDR2 sequences are GTSNPN and SVGIG (reference sequence). With 7 bases removed from V and 12 bases from J, the gap between germline ends came to 21 bases.

The rearrangement joins TRBV30 to TRBJ1-4, with D perhaps matching TRBD1 (5 bases). This TCR derives from a woman aged 25 to 39 with Graves' hyperthyroidism that later progressed to Graves' ophthalmopathy. The sequencing sample was made of blood. The chain's CDR3 is CAYNWDRRGQLFF. The CDR3 DNA is TGTGCCTACAACTGGGACCGCCGAGGGCAACTGTTTTTT.